One sample yielded the 32 T cell receptor beta chains listed below, sequenced in a study of naive and memory T cell subsets. No antigen has been identified for these receptors. Two oligonucleotides, mixed equimolar, formed the beta constant-region primer covering TRBC1 and TRBC2. Four rounds of PCR amplified the ligated cDNA using nested alpha and beta constant-region primers plus SP2. Each CDR3 protein is one row after TCRdb ran MiXCR on the UMI-ligation and nested PCR reads. The sample holds roughly 150,000 distinct CDR3 sequences, 22% seen once. Study-level results: Especially in CD8 cells, naive repertoires contained a few larger clonotypes, possibly CD45RA-re-expressing memory cells.

Sequencing was done on a sample of naive CD4+ T cells from blood. All receptors derive from a human donor in good health.

This clonotype has just a few counts. This sequence joins TRBV20-1 and TRBJ1-5, with 8 bases fitting TRBD1. V was pared by 3 bases and J by 9 bases, with 7 bases of the junction left unmatched. This CDR3 comprises 13 residues. CDR1 is DFQATT and CDR2 is SNEGSKA in the germline V gene (reference sequence). The CDR3 sequence is CSASRDRRGPQHF. Here the CDR3 DNA reads TGCAGTGCTAGTAGGGACAGGCGAGGGCCCCAGCATTTT.

The chain links TRBV28 to TRBJ2-1, with 9 bases lining up with TRBD2. This CDR3 has 15 residues. Trimming took 2 bases from V and 8 from J; bases not matched to a gene: 7. CDR1 MDHEN and CDR2 SYDVKM come from the germline V gene. Here the CDR3 reads CASSLEAGLAHEQFF. CDR3 nucleotide sequence: TGTGCCAGCAGTTTAGAGGCCGGACTAGCGCATGAGCAGTTCTTC.

This clonotype was picked up many times. CDR3 DNA: TGTGCTAGTGGCCCTGGACAGGGGGCCCACGAGCAGTACTTC. Its translation: CASGPGQGAHEQYF. This sequence joins TRBV12-5 and TRBJ2-7, with 11 bases fitting TRBD1. V was pared by 6 bases and J by 5 bases, with 6 bases of the junction left unmatched. The CDR3 sequence is 14 residues long. Germline CDR1 and CDR2: LGHNT and FRNRAP. The complete variable domain, with remaining parts taken from reference TRBV12-5 and TRBJ2-7, reads DARVTQTPRHKVTEMGQEVTMRCQPILGHNTVFWYRQTMMQGLELLAYFRNRAPLDDSGMPKDRFSAEMPDATLATLKIQPSEPRDSAVYFCASGPGQGAHEQYFGPGTRLTVT.

The rearrangement links TRBV20-1 to TRBJ1-2; perhaps TRBD1 as D (5 bases). Germline lookup yields CDR1 DFQATT and CDR2 SNEGSKA (reference sequence). This CDR3 region has 13 residues. The chain's CDR3 is CLASGYPNYGYTF. The CDR3 DNA reads as TGCTTGGCTTCAGGGTACCCTAACTATGGCTACACCTTC.

This clonotype was observed a handful of times. V usage is TRBV20-1 and J usage is TRBJ2-7; 9 bases match TRBD2. Germline values: CDR1 DFQATT, CDR2 SNEGSKA (reference sequence). The CDR3 is made up of 16 amino acids. The junction had 11 bases not matched to a gene; V was cut back by 3 bases and J by 2 bases. The CDR3 loop reads CSASPLAGQTTYEQYF. In nucleotides, the CDR3 is TGCAGTGCTAGTCCCCTAGCGGGGCAGACTACCTACGAGCAGTACTTC.

This clonotype was picked up a small number of times. J is TRBJ1-2 and V is TRBV7-3; a possible D gene is TRBD1 (5 bases). Trimming shortened V by 1 base and J by 6 bases, and 9 bases separated the two germline ends. This CDR3 contains 13 residues. Germline V gene data show CDR1 as SGHTA and CDR2 as FQGTGA. The CDR3 loop reads CASSLITGDGYTF. Written as DNA, the CDR3 is TGTGCCAGCAGCTTAATTACAGGAGATGGCTACACCTTC. Using reference TRBV7-3 and TRBJ1-2 for the parts outside the CDR3, the full variable domain is GAGVSQTPSNKVTEKGKYVELRCDPISGHTALYWYRQSLGQGPEFLIYFQGTGAADDSGLPNDRFFAVRPEGSVSTLKIQRTERGDSAVYLCASSLITGDGYTFGSGTRLTVV.

CDR3 sequence reads: CASGSGQPNQPQHF. CDR3 in DNA: TGTGCCAGCGGCTCGGGACAGCCGAATCAGCCCCAGCATTTT. This chain connects TRBV7-2 to TRBJ1-5, with 7 bases matching TRBD1. The CDR3 contains 14 residues. V shed 8 bases and J 4 bases; nucleotides not matched to a gene: 8. CDR1 is SGHTA, CDR2 FQGNSA, per germline.

The J gene is TRBJ2-3, the V gene TRBV9; 7 bases agree with TRBD1. CDR3 length equals 15 residues. Germline V gene lookup returns CDR1 SGDLS and CDR2 YYNGEE. V was pared by 3 bases and J by 4 bases, with 8 bases of the junction left unmatched. The CDR3 nucleotides are TGTGCCAGCAGCGGACGACAGGGTCTCGCAGATACGCAGTATTTT. Translation: CASSGRQGLADTQYF.

The gene calls are TRBV6-5 and TRBJ2-7; the D gene is possibly TRBD1 (6 bases). Germline-derived CDR1 and CDR2 are MNHEY and SVGAGI. The V end was cut by 6 bases, the J end by 3 bases, with 9 bases between. The CDR3 sequence is 12 residues long. The CDR3 sequence: CASSRDNYEQYF. CDR3 nucleotides: TGTGCCAGCAGCAGGGACAACTACGAGCAGTACTTC.

This clonotype has at least ten counts. The rearrangement links TRBV28 to TRBJ2-7; 8 positions match TRBD1. Germline V gene lookup returns CDR1 MDHEN and CDR2 SYDVKM. There are 14 residues in the CDR3. Trimming cost V 5 bases and J 3 bases; bases outside gene matches: 6. In DNA, the CDR3 is TGTGCCAGCAGTCTGGGACAGGCGAACTACGAGCAGTACTTC. It yields the protein CASSLGQANYEQYF. The full variable domain, rest sourced from reference TRBV28 and TRBJ2-7, is DVKVTQSSRYLVKRTGEKVFLECVQDMDHENMFWYRQDPGLGLRLIYFSYDVKMKEKGDIPEGYSVSREKKERFSLILESASTNQTSMYLCASSLGQANYEQYFGPGTRLTVT.

V is TRBV29-1 and J is TRBJ1-1, with 7 bases aligning to TRBD1. This CDR3 comprises 13 residues. V trimming: 4 bases; J trimming: 5 bases; junction bases outside the gene matches: 7. Germline V CDR1 and CDR2: SQVTM, ANQGSEA. In DNA, the CDR3 is TGCAGCGTTGCGGGGCAGGGGGTAACTGAAGCTTTCTTT. This gives the protein CSVAGQGVTEAFF.

This clonotype was picked up a small number of times. The chain joins TRBV19 to TRBJ2-1, with 7 nucleotides matching TRBD1. This CDR3 contains 15 residues. Looked up from germline, CDR1 is LNHDA and CDR2 is SQIVND (reference sequence). Trimming at V came to 7 bases and at J to 2 bases, leaving 8 bases not matched to a gene. The CDR3 is CASIGTATTYNEQFF. In DNA form, the CDR3 reads TGTGCCAGTATCGGGACAGCCACGACCTACAATGAGCAGTTCTTC. Filled out from reference TRBV19 and TRBJ2-1, the complete variable domain reads DGGITQSPKYLFRKEGQNVTLSCEQNLNHDAMYWYRQDPGQGLRLIYYSQIVNDFQKGDIAEGYSVSREKKESFPLTVTSAQKNPTAFYLCASIGTATTYNEQFFGPGTRLTVL.

The sample holds many counts of this clonotype. V usage is TRBV20-1 and J usage is TRBJ2-3; unclear D gene. The germline CDR1 and CDR2 sequences are DFQATT and SNEGSKA (reference sequence). Between the trimmed V and J ends, which lost 0 bases and 7 bases, there was a span of 8 bases. The CDR3 is made up of 12 amino acids. CDR3 protein: CSARDVFNTQYF. The DNA of the CDR3 is TGCAGTGCTAGAGATGTATTTAATACGCAGTATTTT.

This clonotype was found many times. The chain couples TRBV2 to TRBJ2-3; 8 bases are a match to TRBD2. CDR3 length equals 16 residues. The V gene end was trimmed by 0 bases and the J gene end by 5 bases; junction bases not matched to a gene: 7. Looked up from germline, CDR1 is SNHLY and CDR2 is FYNNEI. The CDR3 loop is CASSEAAPLAGDTQYF. CDR3 DNA sequence: TGTGCCAGCAGTGAAGCGGCTCCCCTAGCGGGAGATACGCAGTATTTT. Combining the CDR3 with reference TRBV2 and TRBJ2-3 gives the whole variable domain EPEVTQTPSHQVTQMGQEVILRCVPISNHLYFYWYRQILGQKVEFLVSFYNNEISEKSEIFDDQFSVERPDGSNFTLKIRSTKLEDSAMYFCASSEAAPLAGDTQYFGPGTRLTVL.

V usage is TRBV5-1 and J usage is TRBJ2-6; 7 bases are a match to TRBD1. The CDR3 sequence is 18 residues long. Germline V gene lookup returns CDR1 SGHRS and CDR2 YFSETQ. The V gene end was trimmed by 0 bases and the J gene end by 0 bases; junction bases not matched to a gene: 6. CDR3 sequence: CASSLGQGRLSGANVLTF. The DNA for the CDR3 is TGCGCCAGCAGCTTGGGACAGGGTAGACTCTCTGGGGCCAACGTCCTGACTTTC.

J is TRBJ2-7 and V is TRBV4-1, with 8 bases aligning to TRBD1. The CDR3 has 16 residues. Losses at the gene ends were 0 bases for V and 3 bases for J; bases not matched to a gene: 7. Per germline, CDR1 MGHRA and CDR2 YSYEKL. The CDR3 sequence is CASSQDTGQGYYEQYF. The CDR3 nucleotides read TGCGCCAGCAGCCAAGATACAGGACAGGGATACTACGAGCAGTACTTC.

This clonotype turned up a few times. The chain employs TRBV4-1 and TRBJ1-2; a weak D match, TRBD1 (6 bases). Germline assignment: CDR1 MGHRA and CDR2 YSYEKL. There are 15 residues in the CDR3. Trimming took 2 bases from V and 6 from J, leaving 16 bases between them. DNA for the CDR3: TGCGCCAGCAGCCAACCTCTGACAGGTCGGGATGGCTACACCTTC. The encoded protein is CASSQPLTGRDGYTF.

The V and J genes are TRBV6-5 and TRBJ2-4; tentative D call: TRBD1 (6 bases). Trimming pared 6 bases from V and 2 bases from J, leaving 11 bases between. Germline V gene data show CDR1 as MNHEY and CDR2 as SVGAGI. There are 14 residues in the CDR3. The CDR3 nucleotides are TGTGCCAGCAGCCCGACAGGAACCAAAAACATTCAGTACTTC. This sequence encodes CASSPTGTKNIQYF.

This clonotype turned up a few times. The chain combines TRBV9 with TRBJ2-1, with D tentatively TRBD1 or TRBD2 (5 bases each). The CDR3 loop spans 15 amino acids. Between the trimmed V and J ends, which lost 3 bases and 8 bases, there was a span of 18 bases. Germline V gene lookup returns CDR1 SGDLS and CDR2 YYNGEE. CDR3 region: CASSELFVGVDEQFF. CDR3 nucleotides: TGTGCCAGCAGCGAGCTGTTCGTGGGGGTCGATGAGCAGTTCTTC.

The V gene is TRBV4-2, the J gene TRBJ2-7; D ambiguous. The germline V gene encodes CDR1 LGHNA and CDR2 YNFKEQ. The CDR3 runs to 14 residues. Trimming cost V 0 bases and J 0 bases, with 6 bases left between them. The DNA for the CDR3 is TGTGCCAGCAGCCAAGAACGGTTCTCCTACGAGCAGTACTTC. This translates into CASSQERFSYEQYF.

This clonotype was counted only a few times. This chain links TRBV28 with TRBJ2-5; 9 nucleotides agree with TRBD1. The length of the CDR3 is 15 residues. Per germline, CDR1 MDHEN and CDR2 SYDVKM. V gave up 3 bases and J gave up 4 bases; unmatched junction bases: 6. The CDR3: CASSFATGGVETQYF. The CDR3 DNA sequence: TGTGCCAGCAGTTTCGCGACAGGGGGGGTAGAGACCCAGTACTTC.

This clonotype was seen many times. The rearrangement links TRBV10-3 to TRBJ2-7; 11 bases fit TRBD2. The CDR3 extends over 13 amino acids. Trimming at V came to 7 bases and at J to 7 bases, leaving 6 bases not matched to a gene. Germline V gene data show CDR1 as ENHRY and CDR2 as SYGVKD. CDR3 in DNA: TGTGCCATCAACACGGGACTAGCGGAGGAGCAGTACTTC. It codes for CAINTGLAEEQYF.

The chain links TRBV5-1 to TRBJ1-1, with D unresolved. Looked up from germline, CDR1 is SGHRS and CDR2 is YFSETQ. The CDR3 runs to 15 residues. Trimming removed 0 bases from V and 0 bases from J, with 9 bases in between. CDR3: CASSLEGSMNTEAFF. CDR3 sequence (DNA): TGCGCCAGCAGCTTGGAGGGTTCAATGAACACTGAAGCTTTCTTT.

The rearrangement links TRBV20-1 to TRBJ2-1; tentatively, D is TRBD1 (5 bases). Between the trimmed V and J ends, which lost 3 bases and 4 bases, there was a span of 7 bases. This CDR3 is built from 12 residues. Germline V CDR1 and CDR2: DFQATT, SNEGSKA (reference sequence). The CDR3 region is CSARGQYNEQFF. The CDR3 nucleotides read TGCAGTGCTAGGGGGCAATACAATGAGCAGTTCTTC.

The genes are TRBV28 and TRBJ2-7; 7 bases are a match to TRBD1. The CDR3 is made up of 14 amino acids. CDR1 and CDR2 (germline): MDHEN, SYDVKM. Trimming took 2 bases from V and 4 from J; bases not matched to a gene: 5. The CDR3 protein is CASSLRGPPYEQYF. The CDR3 nucleotides are TGTGCCAGCAGTTTAAGGGGGCCCCCATACGAGCAGTACTTC. The entire variable domain, with the rest obtained from reference TRBV28 and TRBJ2-7, is as follows: DVKVTQSSRYLVKRTGEKVFLECVQDMDHENMFWYRQDPGLGLRLIYFSYDVKMKEKGDIPEGYSVSREKKERFSLILESASTNQTSMYLCASSLRGPPYEQYFGPGTRLTVT.

To note about this clonotype: One end of the junction is discordant with germline, which a read error may explain. The chain carries TRBV27 and TRBJ2-2, with unresolved D. The CDR3 is 15 residues long. CDR1 is MNHEY, CDR2 SMNVEV, per germline (reference sequence). The CDR3 sequence: CASCLVRVAAGELFF. The CDR3 DNA sequence: TGTGCCAGCTGTTTGGTAAGGGTGGCGGCCGGGGAGCTGTTTTTT.

In this sample, this clonotype turned up a few times. This rearrangement joins TRBV20-1 to TRBJ2-3; 11 bases match TRBD2. The CDR3 contains 14 residues. With V trimmed by 7 bases and J by 1 base, 4 bases remained unmatched. Germline V gene lookup returns CDR1 DFQATT and CDR2 SNEGSKA (reference sequence). DNA of the CDR3: TGCAGTGAACTGGGACTAGCGGGCACAGATACGCAGTATTTT. Protein: CSELGLAGTDTQYF.

This sequence joins TRBV20-1 and TRBJ1-1, with TRBD1 as a possible D gene (5 bases). This CDR3 has 12 residues. Trimming removed 5 bases at V and 1 base at J, with 8 bases between. The germline V gene has CDR1 DFQATT and CDR2 SNEGSKA (reference sequence). CDR3 sequence (DNA): TGCAGTGCTCGGACAACGAACACTGAAGCTTTCTTT. Its protein product is CSARTTNTEAFF.

This rearrangement joins TRBV2 to TRBJ2-1; no firm D call. The CDR3 runs 14 residues. Germline V gives CDR1 SNHLY, CDR2 FYNNEI. V was cut by 5 bases and J by 5 bases, with 13 bases left in between. The CDR3 DNA follows: TGTGCCAGCAGTCGCCGACAAATACACAATGAGCAGTTCTTC. Translated: CASSRRQIHNEQFF. Full variable domain (remainder filled in from reference TRBV2 and TRBJ2-1): EPEVTQTPSHQVTQMGQEVILRCVPISNHLYFYWYRQILGQKVEFLVSFYNNEISEKSEIFDDQFSVERPDGSNFTLKIRSTKLEDSAMYFCASSRRQIHNEQFFGPGTRLTVL.

V is TRBV29-1 and J is TRBJ2-5, with TRBD2 matching over 8 bases. This CDR3 has 12 amino acids. The germline CDR1 and CDR2 sequences are SQVTM and ANQGSEA. Trimming at V came to 7 bases and at J to 9 bases, leaving 10 bases not matched to a gene. The CDR3 DNA is TGCAGCGCACGGGACACGCGGGGGGCCCAGTACTTC. Its translation: CSARDTRGAQYF.

This clonotype was picked up a small number of times. This sequence joins TRBV28 and TRBJ1-3, with TRBD1 as a possible D gene (5 bases). CDR3 length: 16 residues. CDR1 and CDR2 from the germline V gene are MDHEN and SYDVKM. The V gene lost 4 bases and the J gene lost 0 bases, with 13 bases spanning the gap. The CDR3 coding sequence is TGTGCCAGCAGTTCACAGGAGAAACCCTCTGGAAACACCATATATTTT. Its protein product is CASSSQEKPSGNTIYF.

This clonotype showed up many times. The chain employs TRBV6-5 and TRBJ2-7; 7 bases line up with TRBD2. The CDR3 loop spans 16 amino acids. Germline V gene sequence: CDR1 MNHEY, CDR2 SVGAGI. J was trimmed by 4 bases and V by 2 bases; bases with no gene match: 11. The CDR3 is CASSYTEGRARYEQYF. CDR3 coding DNA: TGTGCCAGCAGTTACACTGAGGGGAGGGCCCGGTACGAGCAGTACTTC.